The sequence of this T cell receptor beta chain was determined in a study of beta chain features in type 1 diabetes. Study overall: Age, gender and cell yields were alike across patients and healthy donors. Overall study results and limits: There was a moderate but significant shortening of TCRB CDR3s in all four CD4+ subsets of Type 1 diabetes patients.

Remarks on this clone: Its specificity is unknown.

Blood was collected once per donor into heparin, averaging around 0.11 L. All of the sorted populations showed purity greater than 98%. Germline V gives CDR1 MDHEN, CDR2 SYDVKM. This CDR3 has 14 amino acids. V dropped 5 bases and J dropped 3 bases, with 14 bases sitting between them. Since all of the isolated RNA was reverse transcribed, expressed TCRB transcripts were what got sequenced. The method was immunoSEQ multiplex PCR; TCRdb's version includes in-frame clones alone and lacks a portion of them. This repertoire shows 500,000 to 800,000 clones, approximately 13% found once; its top ten account for about 0.11%.

This chain joins TRBV28 and TRBJ2-7, with D possibly being TRBD1 (6 bases). The sequencing sample was made of naive CD4+ T cells from blood. This TCR derives from a man aged 25-45 years with type 1 diabetes. As DNA, the CDR3 is TGTGCCAGCAGTCCACCGACAGGTTACTACGAGCAGTACTTC. It is translated as CASSPPTGYYEQYF.